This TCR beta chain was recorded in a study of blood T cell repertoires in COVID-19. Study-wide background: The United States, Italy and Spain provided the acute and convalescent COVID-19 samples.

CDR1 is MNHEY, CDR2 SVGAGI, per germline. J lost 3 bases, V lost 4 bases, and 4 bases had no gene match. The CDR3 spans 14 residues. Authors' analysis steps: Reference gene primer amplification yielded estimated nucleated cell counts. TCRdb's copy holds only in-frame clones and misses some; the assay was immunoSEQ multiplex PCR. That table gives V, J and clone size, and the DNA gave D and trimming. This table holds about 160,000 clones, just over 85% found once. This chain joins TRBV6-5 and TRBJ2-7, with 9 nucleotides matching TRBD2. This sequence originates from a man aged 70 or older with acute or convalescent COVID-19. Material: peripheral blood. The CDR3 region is CASSSFSGSYEQYF. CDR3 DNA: TGTGCCAGCAGTTCCTTTAGCGGGAGCTACGAGCAGTACTTC.